What follows is one TCR beta chain and its context. The sample belongs to a study of cytomegalovirus exposure and HLA in healthy donors. The PCR had 60 Vbeta and 13 Jbeta primers. Some clones are missing from TCRdb's copy, which holds only in-frame ones; the method was immunoSEQ multiplex PCR. Seen here are 130,000 to 150,000 clones, roughly 85% observed once, and the top ten hold approximately 3.6%. This CDR3 has 13 amino acids. Germline V gene sequence: CDR1 SEHNR, CDR2 FQNEAQ (reference sequence). V was pared by 4 bases and J by 6 bases, with 4 bases of the junction left unmatched. The TCR comes from a male donor in good health and CMV-seronegative. Sequencing input: PBMCs. J is TRBJ1-2 and V is TRBV7-9; 8 bases fit TRBD1. The CDR3 DNA follows: TGTGCCAGCAGCTCTGGGACAGGCGATGGCTACACCTTC. Residues: CASSSGTGDGYTF.